The TCR beta chain described here comes from a study of T-cell reconstitution after alpha-beta-depleted transplantation in children. Trimming removed 7 bases at V and 6 bases at J, with 12 bases between. Germline V gene data show CDR1 as MNHNS and CDR2 as SASEGT. CDR3 length: 13 residues. This clonotype was found a few times. Unique molecular identifiers featured in how the TCRbeta library was prepared. Using its own MiXCR run on the PCR reads, TCRdb lists one record per CDR3 protein. The data hold approximately 350,000 distinct CDR3 sequences, with more than 10% observed a single time. The sequence came from a human donor who donated a stem cell graft to a child with Fanconi anemia. The genes are TRBV6-1 and TRBJ2-2; possible D gene TRBD2, 5 bases. Material: PBMCs, obtained from the stem cell graft. CDR3 protein: CASTPRLSGELFF. CDR3 coding DNA: TGTGCCAGCACTCCCAGACTATCCGGGGAGCTGTTTTTT.